The rows below give T cell receptor beta chains drawn from one sample of a study of chronic HIV infection and antiretroviral therapy. One entry per CDR3 protein results from TCRdb running MiXCR on the 5' RACE reads. The sample lists 30,000 or so distinct CDR3 sequences; about 9.6% were seen once. Sequencing was done on a sample of peripheral blood. The receptors here all came from an adult who had HIV and had not received antiretroviral therapy, or was an uninfected healthy control (not recorded which). CDR3s include the opening cysteine and the closing phenylalanine or tryptophan. The D gene is left open where the match is weak. Where a row states a size, it is once, few, many or the class of an expanded clone; other rows omit it.

CDR3 protein: CASSPQGMTDTQYF; CDR3 DNA: TGTGCCAGCTCACCACAGGGAATGACAGATACGCAGTATTTT; clone size: few; D gene: .; J gene: TRBJ2-3; V gene: TRBV18
CDR3 protein: CASSPLAGESTDTQYF; CDR3 DNA: TGTGCCAGCAGCCCCCTAGCGGGAGAGAGCACAGATACGCAGTATTTT; clone size: many; D gene: TRBD2; J gene: TRBJ2-3; V gene: TRBV5-6
CDR3 protein: CASSLLGGVNTEAFF; CDR3 DNA: TGTGCCAGCAGCTTATTGGGAGGGGTAAACACTGAAGCTTTCTTT; clone size: .; D gene: .; J gene: TRBJ1-1; V gene: TRBV7-2
CDR3 protein: CASRGNEQFF; CDR3 DNA: TGTGCCAGCAGGGGCAATGAGCAGTTCTTC; clone size: few; D gene: .; J gene: TRBJ2-1; V gene: TRBV12-3/TRBV12-4
CDR3 protein: CSVARDMEETQYF; CDR3 DNA: TGCAGCGTTGCACGGGACATGGAAGAGACCCAGTACTTC; clone size: once; D gene: .; J gene: TRBJ2-5; V gene: TRBV29-1
CDR3 protein: CASSSSDRGETQYF; CDR3 DNA: TGTGCCAGCAGCTCCAGTGACAGGGGGGAGACCCAGTACTTC; clone size: many; D gene: TRBD1; J gene: TRBJ2-5; V gene: TRBV7-9
CDR3 protein: CASSLGSSYNEQFF; CDR3 DNA: TGTGCCAGCAGTTTAGGATCCTCCTACAATGAGCAGTTCTTC; clone size: many; D gene: .; J gene: TRBJ2-1; V gene: TRBV27
CDR3 protein: CASSLQSGDTQYF; CDR3 DNA: TGTGCCAGCAGCTTGCAAAGCGGAGATACGCAGTATTTT; clone size: many; D gene: .; J gene: TRBJ2-3; V gene: TRBV7-9
CDR3 protein: CAISELDQGQYF; CDR3 DNA: TGTGCCATCAGTGAGCTTGATCAGGGTCAGTACTTC; clone size: .; D gene: .; J gene: TRBJ2-7; V gene: TRBV10-3
CDR3 protein: CASSSRDIGETQYF; CDR3 DNA: TGTGCCAGCAGCTCCCGGGACATCGGGGAGACCCAGTACTTC; clone size: few; D gene: .; J gene: TRBJ2-5; V gene: TRBV7-2
CDR3 protein: CASSQEGLAKNIQYF; CDR3 DNA: TGTGCCAGCAGCCAAGAAGGGCTAGCCAAAAACATTCAGTACTTC; clone size: many; D gene: .; J gene: TRBJ2-4; V gene: TRBV3-1
CDR3 protein: CASSVGRTGEVTPLHF; CDR3 DNA: TGTGCCAGCAGCGTAGGACGGACAGGGGAAGTCACACCCCTCCACTTT; clone size: many; D gene: TRBD1; J gene: TRBJ1-6; V gene: TRBV9
CDR3 protein: CASRGPGRGSDNQPQHF; CDR3 DNA: TGTGCCAGCAGGGGACCGGGACGAGGTAGTGACAATCAGCCCCAGCATTTT; clone size: .; D gene: .; J gene: TRBJ1-5; V gene: TRBV6-5
CDR3 protein: CASSPPVGTDTQYF; CDR3 DNA: TGTGCCAGCAGCCCCCCTGTGGGAACAGATACGCAGTATTTT; clone size: many; D gene: .; J gene: TRBJ2-3; V gene: TRBV11-2
CDR3 protein: CSVEDFPGPLESGATDTQYF; CDR3 DNA: TGCAGCGTTGAAGATTTCCCCGGACCTCTCGAAAGTGGGGCCACAGATACGCAGTATTTT; clone size: .; D gene: .; J gene: TRBJ2-3; V gene: TRBV29-1
CDR3 protein: CAISDGYYEQYF; CDR3 DNA: TGTGCCATCAGTGACGGGTACTACGAGCAGTACTTC; clone size: .; D gene: .; J gene: TRBJ2-7; V gene: TRBV10-3
CDR3 protein: CASSDWTASSYEQYF; CDR3 DNA: TGCGCCAGCAGTGACTGGACAGCGAGTTCCTACGAGCAGTACTTC; clone size: .; D gene: .; J gene: TRBJ2-7; V gene: TRBV10-2
CDR3 protein: CASSPGRGAGQYF; CDR3 DNA: TGTGCCAGCAGCCCAGGCAGGGGCGCGGGGCAGTACTTC; clone size: .; D gene: .; J gene: TRBJ2-7; V gene: TRBV3-1
CDR3 protein: CASSTGLAGAKNIQYF; CDR3 DNA: TGTGCCAGCAGCACAGGACTAGCGGGAGCCAAAAACATTCAGTACTTC; clone size: many; D gene: TRBD2; J gene: TRBJ2-4; V gene: TRBV11-2
CDR3 protein: CSVEARPYGYTF; CDR3 DNA: TGCAGCGTTGAAGCACGTCCCTATGGCTACACCTTC; clone size: many; D gene: .; J gene: TRBJ1-2; V gene: TRBV29-1
CDR3 protein: CASSLGSGQETQYF; CDR3 DNA: TGCGCCAGCAGCTTGGGAAGCGGCCAAGAGACCCAGTACTTC; clone size: medium-sized; D gene: .; J gene: TRBJ2-5; V gene: TRBV5-1